These 32 T cell receptor beta chains were sequenced from one sample in a study of STAT5B mutations in CD4+ large granular lymphocyte leukemia. TCRdb's table, derived via immunoSEQ multiplex PCR, lists solely in-frame clones and lacks some. The sample holds around 50,000 clones; about 80% are singletons and the top ten take approximately 0.4%. Sequencing used CD4+ T cells from blood buffy coats. The receptors here all came from a human donor in good health.

The chain has TRBV2 and TRBJ2-1, with D maybe TRBD1 (6 bases). V lost 6 bases and J 6 bases, leaving 12 bases between the germline ends. The CDR3 has 13 amino acids. CDR1 and CDR2 (germline): SNHLY, FYNNEI. CDR3 in DNA: TGTGCCAGCAGAGAGAGACAGGTCAATGAGCAGTTCTTC. Translation: CASRERQVNEQFF.

This clone has only a few counts. This chain links TRBV5-5 with TRBJ2-2; 13 positions match TRBD2. Trimming at V came to 4 bases and at J to 5 bases, leaving 5 bases not matched to a gene. The CDR3 length is 16 residues. The germline V gene encodes CDR1 SGHKS and CDR2 YYEKEE (reference sequence). In DNA, the CDR3 is TGTGCCAGCAGCGCCCGACTAGCGGGAGGTACCGGGGAGCTGTTTTTT. Its translation: CASSARLAGGTGELFF. The complete variable domain, with remaining parts taken from reference TRBV5-5 and TRBJ2-2, reads DAGVTQSPTHLIKTRGQQVTLRCSPISGHKSVSWYQQVLGQGPQFIFQYYEKEERGRGNFPDRFSARQFPNYSSELNVNALLLGDSALYLCASSARLAGGTGELFFGEGSRLTVL.

V and J are TRBV5-1 and TRBJ1-2; 9 nucleotides align to TRBD1. The CDR3 sequence is 14 residues long. J lost 4 bases, V lost 7 bases, and 8 bases had no gene match. In germline, CDR1 is SGHRS, CDR2 YFSETQ. DNA for the CDR3: TGCGCCAGCCAGACAGGGGGTCAAGTCTATGGCTACACCTTC. As protein: CASQTGGQVYGYTF.

The chain combines TRBV5-1 with TRBJ1-2; tentative D call: TRBD1 (5 bases). Germline CDR1 and CDR2: SGHRS and YFSETQ. Trimming took off 0 bases at V and 7 bases at J, with 13 bases between the two ends. The length of the CDR3 is 14 residues. CDR3 coding DNA: TGCGCCAGCAGCTTGGGTGAGGGGAGGAGTGGCTACACCTTC. Translating gives CASSLGEGRSGYTF.

This sequence joins TRBV9 and TRBJ2-6; D might be TRBD2 (5 bases). Trimming took 2 bases from V and 5 from J, leaving 20 bases between them. Per the germline V gene, CDR1 is SGDLS and CDR2 is YYNGEE. This CDR3 is built from 18 residues. This CDR3 reads CASSVGFESGSRANVLTF. The CDR3 bases are TGTGCCAGCAGCGTTGGCTTCGAATCGGGGTCTCGGGCCAACGTCCTGACTTTC.

The rearrangement uses TRBV15 and TRBJ2-7; TRBD1 is a possible D gene (5 bases). V was pared by 4 bases and J by 4 bases, with 8 bases between. The CDR3 consists of 12 residues. Germline V gene sequence: CDR1 LNHNV, CDR2 YYDKDF (reference sequence). The CDR3 sequence is CATSKDSYEQYF. The CDR3 nucleotides read TGTGCCACCAGCAAAGACAGTTACGAGCAGTACTTC.

The V and J genes are TRBV29-1 and TRBJ1-5; D not resolved. Deletions cut 6 bases from V and 6 bases from J, with 12 bases between. Germline CDR1 reads SQVTM; CDR2 reads ANQGSEA. The CDR3 runs to 12 residues. CDR3 sequence (DNA): TGCAGCGTGGGTTACGTGGGTCAGCCCCAGCATTTT. This encodes CSVGYVGQPQHF.

This clone has only one observation. V is TRBV6-6 and J is TRBJ1-1; the D is unclear. Germline CDR1 MNHNY, CDR2 SVGAGI (reference sequence). There are 12 residues in the CDR3. With 8 bases removed from V and 1 base from J, the gap between germline ends came to 8 bases. In DNA, the CDR3 is TGTGCCAGCGAGGAGGCGAACACTGAAGCTTTCTTT. Translating it yields CASEEANTEAFF.

The chain is built from TRBV7-2 and TRBJ2-1; no reliable D call. The length of the CDR3 is 14 residues. V shed 3 bases and J shed 4 bases, with 10 bases lying between them. Germline V CDR1 and CDR2: SGHTA, FQGNSA. For the CDR3, the DNA is TGTGCCAGCAGCTTCGGTAATAGTTACAATGAGCAGTTCTTC. The encoded protein is CASSFGNSYNEQFF.

The gene calls are TRBV27 and TRBJ1-2; 9 bases agree with TRBD1. CDR3 size: 16 residues. Trimming at V came to 2 bases and at J to 4 bases, leaving 8 bases not matched to a gene. Germline CDR1 reads MNHEY; CDR2 reads SMNVEV (reference sequence). For the CDR3, the DNA is TGTGCCAGCAGTTTAGGAGGGACAGGGTACCGCTATGGCTACACCTTC. Amino acid sequence: CASSLGGTGYRYGYTF.

The rearrangement uses TRBV10-3 and TRBJ2-5, with 8 positions matching TRBD2. This CDR3 contains 18 residues. The J segment lost 5 bases and the V segment lost 0 bases, leaving 14 bases of the junction unmatched. CDR1 ENHRY and CDR2 SYGVKD come from the germline V gene. CDR3 DNA: TGTGCCATCAGTGAGTCGATTACGCCGGGAGGGCGGAGGGAGACCCAGTACTTC. As protein: CAISESITPGGRRETQYF.

The V call is TRBV11-2, the J call TRBJ2-2; D may be TRBD2 (6 bases). Germline lookup yields CDR1 SGHAT and CDR2 FQNNGV. This CDR3 is built from 15 residues. V was trimmed by 3 bases and J by 3 bases, leaving 11 bases between them. In nucleotides, the CDR3 is TGTGCCAGCAGCTTTGCGGCTAGCGACACCGGGGAGCTGTTTTTT. Translating it yields CASSFAASDTGELFF. The full variable domain, rest sourced from reference TRBV11-2 and TRBJ2-2, is EAGVAQSPRYKIIEKRQSVAFWCNPISGHATLYWYQQILGQGPKLLIQFQNNGVVDDSQLPKDRFSAERLKGVDSTLKIQPAKLEDSAVYLCASSFAASDTGELFFGEGSRLTVL.

The CDR3 coding sequence is TGTGCCAGCAGCGTAGTGAGGGGGGGGCTGAACACTGAAGCTTTCTTT. Translated, it gives CASSVVRGGLNTEAFF. The rearrangement joins TRBV9 to TRBJ1-1; possibly TRBD1 for D (6 bases). Germline V lookup: CDR1 SGDLS, CDR2 YYNGEE. The CDR3 runs 16 residues. Deletions cut 0 bases from V and 0 bases from J, with 12 bases between. Variable domain in full (rest from reference TRBV9 and TRBJ1-1): DSGVTQTPKHLITATGQRVTLRCSPRSGDLSVYWYQQSLDQGLQFLIQYYNGEERAKGNILERFSAQQFPDLHSELNLSSLELGDSALYFCASSVVRGGLNTEAFFGQGTRLTVV.

The chain is built from TRBV7-9 and TRBJ2-7; D is ambiguous. Germline-derived CDR1 and CDR2 are SEHNR and FQNEAQ (reference sequence). V lost 0 bases to trimming and J lost 1 base, with 7 bases between them. The CDR3 totals 14 residues. The CDR3 here is CASSLAGLSYEQYF. CDR3 nucleotides: TGTGCCAGCAGCTTAGCTGGCCTGTCCTACGAGCAGTACTTC. Variable domain in full (rest from reference TRBV7-9 and TRBJ2-7): DTGVSQNPRHKITKRGQNVTFRCDPISEHNRLYWYRQTLGQGPEFLTYFQNEAQLEKSRLLSDRFSAERPKGSFSTLEIQRTEQGDSAMYLCASSLAGLSYEQYFGPGTRLTVT.

This clone was observed a few times. The chain employs TRBV28 and TRBJ1-2; D may be TRBD1 (6 bases). The germline V gene encodes CDR1 MDHEN and CDR2 SYDVKM. Trimming removed 10 bases from V and 0 bases from J, with 21 bases in between. This CDR3 region has 16 residues. CDR3 coding DNA: TGTGCCACCCGGACAGTGTCCCCCTTAGCTAACTATGGCTACACCTTC. Amino acid sequence: CATRTVSPLANYGYTF.

The chain couples TRBV6-5 to TRBJ1-4; the D is unclear. The V end lost 7 bases, the J end lost 8 bases, and 17 bases lay between the germline ends. Germline V gene lookup returns CDR1 MNHEY and CDR2 SVGAGI. CDR3 length equals 14 residues. The CDR3 sequence: CASNLDGIREKLFF. DNA for the CDR3: TGTGCCAGCAACCTAGATGGGATACGCGAAAAACTGTTTTTT.

This chain joins TRBV6-4 and TRBJ1-4; 9 nucleotides line up with TRBD1. Unmatched junction bases numbered 12, after V lost 5 bases and J lost 8 bases. CDR1 is MRHNA and CDR2 is SNTAGT in the germline V gene. The CDR3 runs 16 residues. CDR3 DNA sequence: TGTGCCAGCAGTAGACGTCGGGGGGACAGGGAAGAAAAACTGTTTTTT. Translating it yields CASSRRRGDREEKLFF.

The V gene is TRBV5-1, the J gene TRBJ2-5; D not resolved. Trimming left V 4 bases short and J 5 bases short, with 6 bases between. Germline CDR1 reads SGHRS; CDR2 reads YFSETQ. This CDR3 is 11 amino acids long. The CDR3 bases are TGCGCCAGCAGCCGGGCGGAGACCCAGTACTTC. This translates into CASSRAETQYF.

The chain couples TRBV19 to TRBJ1-5; no clear D. Trimming took off 6 bases at V and 0 bases at J, with 6 bases between the two ends. The CDR3 contains 13 residues. Germline V CDR1 and CDR2: LNHDA, SQIVND (reference sequence). The CDR3 loop reads CASSPISNQPQHF. CDR3 DNA: TGTGCCAGTAGCCCAATTAGCAATCAGCCCCAGCATTTT.

The chain is built from TRBV5-4 and TRBJ2-3; 13 bases are shared with TRBD2. Germline CDR1 is SGHNT and CDR2 is YYREEE (reference sequence). CDR3 length: 17 residues. J was trimmed by 2 bases and V by 4 bases; bases with no gene match: 7. The CDR3 DNA is TGTGCCAGCAGCGGCTGGACTAGCGGGGGCCTCACAGATACGCAGTATTTT. The encoded protein is CASSGWTSGGLTDTQYF.

The chain links TRBV20-1 to TRBJ2-1; no clear D gene. The CDR3 consists of 9 residues. Trimming took off 7 bases at V and 10 bases at J, with 8 bases between the two ends. Germline CDR1 is DFQATT and CDR2 is SNEGSKA (reference sequence). The CDR3 loop is CSVGPEQFF. As DNA, the CDR3 is TGCAGTGTCGGTCCCGAGCAGTTCTTC.

The genes are TRBV2 and TRBJ2-1; 9 bases agree with TRBD1. The germline gives CDR1 SNHLY, CDR2 FYNNEI. The CDR3 is 15 amino acids. After removal of 9 bases from V and 4 bases from J, the junction contained 10 bases not matched to a gene. CDR3: CASIRQGQGYNEQFF. The CDR3 bases are TGTGCCAGTATCCGGCAAGGACAGGGGTACAATGAGCAGTTCTTC.

The genes are TRBV28 and TRBJ2-5, with 12 nucleotides matching TRBD2. The germline V gene has CDR1 MDHEN and CDR2 SYDVKM. V lost 2 bases and J lost 2; bases outside the gene matches: 3. This CDR3 region has 16 residues. The CDR3 nucleotides read TGTGCCAGCAGTTTAATGACTAGCGGGGGACAAGAGACCCAGTACTTC. Residues: CASSLMTSGGQETQYF.

The J gene is TRBJ2-5, the V gene TRBV5-1; TRBD2 aligns across 14 bases. J gave up 5 bases and V 0 bases, and 3 bases lay outside the gene matches. The CDR3 loop spans 16 amino acids. Germline CDR1 reads SGHRS; CDR2 reads YFSETQ. In DNA form, the CDR3 reads TGCGCCAGCAGCTTGGGGGGACTAGCGGGAGTGGAGACCCAGTACTTC. Residues: CASSLGGLAGVETQYF.

The genes are TRBV19 and TRBJ1-1; 9 bases are a match to TRBD1. CDR1 is LNHDA, CDR2 SQIVND, per germline (reference sequence). The V segment lost 9 bases and the J segment 10 bases; nucleotides outside the gene matches: 6. CDR3 size: 11 residues. The CDR3 nucleotides are TGTGCCAGCACAGGGGGCGGAACAGCTTTCTTT. Translating it yields CASTGGGTAFF. The full variable domain, with the rest looked up from reference TRBV19 and TRBJ1-1, is DGGITQSPKYLFRKEGQNVTLSCEQNLNHDAMYWYRQDPGQGLRLIYYSQIVNDFQKGDIAEGYSVSREKKESFPLTVTSAQKNPTAFYLCASTGGGTAFFGQGTRLTVV.

The V call is TRBV6-1, the J call TRBJ1-5; TRBD1 matches at 7 bases. The trim removed 3 bases at V and 4 bases at J, leaving 6 bases unmatched. This CDR3 has 15 amino acids. Looked up from germline, CDR1 is MNHNS and CDR2 is SASEGT. This chain's CDR3 is CASSETGRGNQPQHF. Here the CDR3 DNA reads TGTGCCAGCAGTGAGACAGGGAGGGGGAATCAGCCCCAGCATTTT.

This chain joins TRBV5-6 and TRBJ2-5; TRBD1 matches at 7 bases. V lost 0 bases and J lost 1; bases outside the gene matches: 3. This CDR3 is 15 amino acids long. Germline loops: CDR1 SGHDT, CDR2 YYEEEE. CDR3 region: CASSLEGGLQETQYF. CDR3 sequence (DNA): TGTGCCAGCAGCTTGGAAGGGGGCCTCCAAGAGACCCAGTACTTC.

V and J are TRBV2 and TRBJ2-2; 7 bases align to TRBD1. The CDR3 loop spans 14 amino acids. The germline CDR1 and CDR2 sequences are SNHLY and FYNNEI. The J segment lost 7 bases and the V segment lost 7 bases, leaving 9 bases of the junction unmatched. CDR3 region: CASKNYRGDGELFF. The CDR3, as DNA: TGTGCCAGCAAAAATTACAGGGGCGACGGGGAGCTGTTTTTT.

The chain recombines TRBV2 with TRBJ2-5; TRBD1 matches 11 bases. This CDR3 region has 14 residues. Trimming removed 6 bases from V and 5 bases from J; junction bases left unmatched: 5. The germline gives CDR1 SNHLY, CDR2 FYNNEI. The CDR3 DNA sequence: TGTGCCAGCAGCTGGGACAGGGGGGCCGAGACCCAGTACTTC. Its protein is CASSWDRGAETQYF.

The CDR3 coding sequence is TGTGCCAGCAGCAAAGTGGAGAGGGACGGTGCCTCTGGTGATCAGCCCCAGCATTTT. This codes for CASSKVERDGASGDQPQHF. The chain joins TRBV21-1 to TRBJ1-5. TRBV21-1 is deemed a pseudogene. This CDR3 comprises 19 residues.

V usage is TRBV5-1 and J usage is TRBJ2-5; 13 bases align to TRBD2. The trim removed 4 bases at V and 5 bases at J, leaving 11 bases unmatched. This CDR3 region has 17 residues. Germline assignment: CDR1 SGHRS and CDR2 YFSETQ. Here the CDR3 DNA reads TGCGCCAGCAGCCGCGGACTAGCGGGGGTCCGAGGGGAGACCCAGTACTTC. Amino acid sequence: CASSRGLAGVRGETQYF. Full variable domain (remainder filled in from reference TRBV5-1 and TRBJ2-5): KAGVTQTPRYLIKTRGQQVTLSCSPISGHRSVSWYQQTPGQGLQFLFEYFSETQRNKGNFPGRFSGRQFSNSRSEMNVSTLELGDSALYLCASSRGLAGVRGETQYFGPGTRLLVL.

The gene calls are TRBV6-5 and TRBJ2-1, with D perhaps TRBD1 or TRBD2 (5 bases each). The CDR3 spans 14 residues. Looked up from germline, CDR1 is MNHEY and CDR2 is SVGAGI. Trimming took 3 bases from V and 5 from J, leaving 11 bases between them. DNA for the CDR3: TGTGCCAGCAGTTATTTCGGGACGAACAATGAGCAGTTCTTC. It specifies CASSYFGTNNEQFF.